A selection of T cell receptor beta chains follows, all from one sample in a study of spatial heterogeneity in lung cancer. MiXCR, applied by TCRdb to the 5' RACE reads, yields one record per CDR3 protein. This sample has around 110,000 distinct CDR3 sequences, with more than 9% found just once. Sample: PBMCs, taken at follow-up. The source is a male donor with early-stage non-small cell lung cancer. Each CDR3 is given with its conserved first and last residue. D genes are given only for firm matches. Size values are once, few and many counts, or a class for expanded clones, and some rows have none.

J gene	D gene	V gene	clone size	CDR3 DNA	CDR3 protein
TRBJ2-5	TRBD1	TRBV6-5	-	TGTGCCAGCACCGGGACAGGGCAAGAGACCCAGTACTTC	CASTGTGQETQYF
TRBJ2-3	-	TRBV18	few	TGTGCCAGCTCAACCGGGACAGATACGCAGTATTTT	CASSTGTDTQYF
TRBJ2-1	-	TRBV5-1	many	TGCGCCAGCAGCTTGGTTATCGGGATGGGGCGCAATGAGCAGTTCTTC	CASSLVIGMGRNEQFF
TRBJ1-1	-	TRBV12-3/TRBV12-4	-	TGTGCCAGCAGTTTTCAGGGCCTGAACACTGAAGCTTTCTTT	CASSFQGLNTEAFF
TRBJ1-1	-	TRBV20-1	few	TGCAGTGCTAGAGAACCGGGGATGAACACTGAAGCTTTCTTT	CSAREPGMNTEAFF
TRBJ2-2	-	TRBV11-3	few	TGTGCCAGCAGCTTAGCAGGGAACACCGGGGAGCTGTTTTTT	CASSLAGNTGELFF
TRBJ2-5	TRBD2	TRBV7-3	-	TGTGCCAGCAGCTTAATCGCTAGCGGGGGCCAAGAGACCCAGTACTTC	CASSLIASGGQETQYF
TRBJ1-6	-	TRBV3-1	-	TGTGCCAGCAGCCCTGGACAGACAAATTCACCCCTCCACTTT	CASSPGQTNSPLHF
TRBJ2-2	-	TRBV12-3/TRBV12-4	many	TGTGCCAGCAGGGAAACTAGCAAAAACACCGGGGAGCTGTTTTTT	CASRETSKNTGELFF
TRBJ1-1	-	TRBV5-5	-	TGTGCCAGCAGCTTGGCCGTAGGGGGCACTGAAGCTTTCTTT	CASSLAVGGTEAFF
TRBJ1-6	-	TRBV5-1	few	TGCGCCAGCAGCCTCCCTGGGAGCTCCTATAATTCACCCCTCCACTTT	CASSLPGSSYNSPLHF
TRBJ1-4	-	TRBV20-1	many	TGCAGTGCTAGAAACAAGCAGGGTCAGGAAAAACTGTTTTTT	CSARNKQGQEKLFF
TRBJ2-3	-	TRBV7-9	-	TGTGCCAGCAGCTTAGTTGGGTCCACAGATACGCAGTATTTT	CASSLVGSTDTQYF
TRBJ1-2	TRBD1	TRBV12-3/TRBV12-4	many	TGTGCCAGCAGTTCGACAGGGCGTGTTGGCTACACCTTC	CASSSTGRVGYTF
TRBJ1-4	-	TRBV4-3	few	TGCGCCAGCAGCCAAAACCCGGGACACCCTAATGAAAAACTGTTTTTT	CASSQNPGHPNEKLFF